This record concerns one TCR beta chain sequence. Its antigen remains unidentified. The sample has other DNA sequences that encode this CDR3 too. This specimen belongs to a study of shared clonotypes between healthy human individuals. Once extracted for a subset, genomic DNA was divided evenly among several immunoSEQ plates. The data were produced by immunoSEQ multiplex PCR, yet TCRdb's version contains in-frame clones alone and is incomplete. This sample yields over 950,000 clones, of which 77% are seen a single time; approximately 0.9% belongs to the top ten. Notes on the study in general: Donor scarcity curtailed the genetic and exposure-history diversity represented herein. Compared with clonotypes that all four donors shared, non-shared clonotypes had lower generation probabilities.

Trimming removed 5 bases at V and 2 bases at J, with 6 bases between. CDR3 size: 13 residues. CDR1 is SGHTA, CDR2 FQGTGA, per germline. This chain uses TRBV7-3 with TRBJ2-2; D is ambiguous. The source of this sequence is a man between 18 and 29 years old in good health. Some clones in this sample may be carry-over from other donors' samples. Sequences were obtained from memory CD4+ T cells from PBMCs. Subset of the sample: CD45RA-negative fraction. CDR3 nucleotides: TGTGCCAGCAGCCGGACCAACACCGGGGAGCTGTTTTTT. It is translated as CASSRTNTGELFF.